This TCR beta chain came from a study of graft-versus-host responses after intestinal transplantation. Looking at the study overall: Uniformly, recipients were administered anti-thymocyte globulin induction with subsequent tacrolimus and steroids for around 3 years. Regarding the study as a whole: Peak levels of circulating GvH clones tracked with early post-transplant HvG declines.

The data were produced by immunoSEQ multiplex PCR, yet TCRdb's version contains in-frame clones alone and is incomplete. The data show 40,000 or so clones, with about 94% seen just once and about 0.72% held by the top ten. With respect to this clone: The antigen is unknown.

Between the trimmed V and J ends, which lost 4 bases and 7 bases, there was a span of 13 bases. Germline lookup yields CDR1 MNHEY and CDR2 SVGAGI. The CDR3 has 14 amino acids. This receptor was identified in a human patient who received an intestinal transplant, so some T cells may come from the graft donor. The material was PBMCs, obtained 16 days after intestinal transplant. The chain recombines TRBV6-5 with TRBJ1-4; D is unresolved. The CDR3 sequence: CASSLDGEGEKLFF. The DNA for the CDR3 is TGTGCCAGCAGTTTGGACGGGGAGGGTGAAAAACTGTTTTTT.